This T cell receptor beta chain was captured by sequencing in a study of OX40 agonist ivuxolimab in advanced cancers. Sequenced by immunoSEQ multiplex PCR; TCRdb stores in-frame clones only, minus some. The sample has about 83,000 clones; about 81% are singletons. Blood specimens came from baseline, cycle 4 day 1, and cycle 7 day 1. This CDR3 comprises 14 residues. The V and J ends lost 3 bases and 8 bases respectively, with 13 bases between them. Germline V gene sequence: CDR1 SEHNR, CDR2 FQNEAQ (reference sequence). The chain uses TRBV7-9 and TRBJ1-4, with a tentative D call TRBD1 (5 bases). This sequence originates from an adult with an advanced solid tumor such as melanoma, head and neck, liver or kidney cancer. This specimen was CD4+ or CD8+ T cells sorted from blood, taken in a trial of the OX40 agonist ivuxolimab. CDR3 protein: CASSLTGGTEKLFF. CDR3 DNA: TGTGCCAGCAGCTTGACGGGGGGTACCGAAAAACTGTTTTTT.